This record concerns one T cell receptor beta chain sequence. The authors' processing: Quantification of nucleated cells was approximated via reference gene primer amplification. Generated by immunoSEQ multiplex PCR, the TCRdb table keeps only in-frame clones and is missing some. V and J calls and clone size come straight from that table; D and trimming were deduced from the DNA. The table has about 170,000 clones, around 89% seen once. Trimming took 2 bases from V and 4 from J; bases not matched to a gene: 5. Germline CDR1 is LNHDA and CDR2 is SQIVND (reference sequence). This CDR3 comprises 15 residues. This entry comes from a study of blood T cell repertoires in COVID-19. Study information: The cDNA or gDNA used as material had been derived from T cells, B-cell-depleted T cells, or PBMCs.

Sequencing was carried out using peripheral blood. The rearrangement links TRBV19 to TRBJ1-2; TRBD1 matches at 9 bases. The clonotype originates from a man between 60 and 70 years old with acute or convalescent COVID-19. The CDR3: CASSIRGTGTYGYTF. CDR3 in DNA: TGTGCCAGTAGTATAAGGGGGACAGGGACCTATGGCTACACCTTC.